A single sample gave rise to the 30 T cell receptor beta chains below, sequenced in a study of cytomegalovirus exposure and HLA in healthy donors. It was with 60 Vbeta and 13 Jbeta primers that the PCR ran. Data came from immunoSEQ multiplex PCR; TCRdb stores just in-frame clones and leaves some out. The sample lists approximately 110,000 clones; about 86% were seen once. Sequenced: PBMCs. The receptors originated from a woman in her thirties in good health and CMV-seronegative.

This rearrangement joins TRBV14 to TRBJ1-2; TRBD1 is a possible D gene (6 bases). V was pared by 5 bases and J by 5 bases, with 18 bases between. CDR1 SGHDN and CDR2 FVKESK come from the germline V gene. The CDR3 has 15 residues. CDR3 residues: CASSTRTGFGYGYTF. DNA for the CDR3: TGTGCCAGCAGCACCCGTACAGGGTTTGGGTATGGCTACACCTTC.

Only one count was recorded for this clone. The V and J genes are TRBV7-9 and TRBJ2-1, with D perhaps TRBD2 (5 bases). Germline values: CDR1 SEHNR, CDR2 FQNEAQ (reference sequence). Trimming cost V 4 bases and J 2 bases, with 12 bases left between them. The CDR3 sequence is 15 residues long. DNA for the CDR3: TGTGCCAGCAGCTGGGAGACGGTAGCCTACAATGAGCAGTTCTTC. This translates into CASSWETVAYNEQFF.

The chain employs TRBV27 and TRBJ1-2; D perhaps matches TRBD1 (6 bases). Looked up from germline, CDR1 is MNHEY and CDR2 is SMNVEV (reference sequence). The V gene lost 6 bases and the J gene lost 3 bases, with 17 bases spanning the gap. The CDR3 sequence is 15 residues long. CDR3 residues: CASSPGQFPYYGYTF. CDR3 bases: TGTGCCAGCAGCCCAGGACAGTTCCCTTACTATGGCTACACCTTC.

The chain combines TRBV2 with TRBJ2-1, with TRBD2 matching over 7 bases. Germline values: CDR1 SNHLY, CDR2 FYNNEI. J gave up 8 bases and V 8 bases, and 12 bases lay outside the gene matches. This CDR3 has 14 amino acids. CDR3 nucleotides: TGTGCCAGCCCCGGGACTACCCATCTCGATGAGCAGTTCTTC. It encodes CASPGTTHLDEQFF.

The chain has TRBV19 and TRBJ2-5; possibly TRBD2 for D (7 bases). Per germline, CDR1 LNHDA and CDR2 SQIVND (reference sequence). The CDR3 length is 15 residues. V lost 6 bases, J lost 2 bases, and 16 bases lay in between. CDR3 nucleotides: TGTGCCAGTAGCCCGGGGGGCGGAATGCAAGAGACCCAGTACTTC. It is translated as CASSPGGGMQETQYF. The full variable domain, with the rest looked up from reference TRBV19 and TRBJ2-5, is DGGITQSPKYLFRKEGQNVTLSCEQNLNHDAMYWYRQDPGQGLRLIYYSQIVNDFQKGDIAEGYSVSREKKESFPLTVTSAQKNPTAFYLCASSPGGGMQETQYFGPGTRLLVL.

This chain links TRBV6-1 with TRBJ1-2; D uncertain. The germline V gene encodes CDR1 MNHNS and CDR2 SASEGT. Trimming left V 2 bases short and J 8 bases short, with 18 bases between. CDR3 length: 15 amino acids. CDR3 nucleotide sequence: TGTGCCAGCAGTGAATTGGGGAAGAGGGAGAGGGGCTACACCTTC. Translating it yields CASSELGKRERGYTF.

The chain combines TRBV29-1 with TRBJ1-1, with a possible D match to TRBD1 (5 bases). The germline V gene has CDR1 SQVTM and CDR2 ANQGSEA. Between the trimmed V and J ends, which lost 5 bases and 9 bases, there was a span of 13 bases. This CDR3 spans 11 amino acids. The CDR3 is CSVTRVSQAFF. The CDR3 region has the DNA TGCAGCGTTACCAGGGTTTCTCAAGCTTTCTTT.

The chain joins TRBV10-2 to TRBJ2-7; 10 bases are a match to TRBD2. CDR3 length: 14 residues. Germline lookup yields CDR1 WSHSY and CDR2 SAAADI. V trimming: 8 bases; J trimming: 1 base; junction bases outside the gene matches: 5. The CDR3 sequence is CASATSGSSYEQYF. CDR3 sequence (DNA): TGCGCCAGCGCGACTAGCGGGTCATCCTACGAGCAGTACTTC.

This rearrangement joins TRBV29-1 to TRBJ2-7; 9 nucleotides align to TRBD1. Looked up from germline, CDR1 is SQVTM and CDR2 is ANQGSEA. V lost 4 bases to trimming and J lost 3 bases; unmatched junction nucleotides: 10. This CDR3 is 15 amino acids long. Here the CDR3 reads CSVGTLPGQGYEQYF. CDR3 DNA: TGCAGCGTTGGGACACTTCCGGGACAGGGCTACGAGCAGTACTTC.

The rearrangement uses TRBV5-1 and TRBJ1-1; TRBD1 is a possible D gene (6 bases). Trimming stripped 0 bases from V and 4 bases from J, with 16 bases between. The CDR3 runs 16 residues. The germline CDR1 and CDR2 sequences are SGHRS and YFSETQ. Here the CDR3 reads CASSLAGGGMGTEAFF. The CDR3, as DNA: TGCGCCAGCAGCTTGGCCGGGGGGGGCATGGGCACTGAAGCTTTCTTT.

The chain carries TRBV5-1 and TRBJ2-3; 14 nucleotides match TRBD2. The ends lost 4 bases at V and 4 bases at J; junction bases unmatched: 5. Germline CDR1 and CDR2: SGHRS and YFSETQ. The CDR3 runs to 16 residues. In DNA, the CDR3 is TGCGCCAGCAGCGGAAGACTAGCGGGAGGGCCAGATACGCAGTATTTT. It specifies CASSGRLAGGPDTQYF.

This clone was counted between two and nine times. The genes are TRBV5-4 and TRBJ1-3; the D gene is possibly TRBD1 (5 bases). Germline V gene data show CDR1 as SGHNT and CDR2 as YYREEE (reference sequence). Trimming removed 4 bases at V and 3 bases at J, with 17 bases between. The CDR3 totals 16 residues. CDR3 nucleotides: TGTGCCAGCAGCCCCGGGACGGGAGACATTGGAAACACCATATATTTT. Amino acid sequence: CASSPGTGDIGNTIYF.

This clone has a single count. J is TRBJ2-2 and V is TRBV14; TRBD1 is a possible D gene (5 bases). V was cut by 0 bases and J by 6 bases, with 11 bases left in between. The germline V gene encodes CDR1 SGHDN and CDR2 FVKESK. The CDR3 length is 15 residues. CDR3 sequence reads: CASSQDVGAPGELFF. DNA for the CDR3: TGTGCCAGCAGCCAAGATGTTGGGGCCCCCGGGGAGCTGTTTTTT. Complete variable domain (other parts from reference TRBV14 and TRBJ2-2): EAGVTQFPSHSVIEKGQTVTLRCDPISGHDNLYWYRRVMGKEIKFLLHFVKESKQDESGMPNNRFLAERTGGTYSTLKVQPAELEDSGVYFCASSQDVGAPGELFFGEGSRLTVL.

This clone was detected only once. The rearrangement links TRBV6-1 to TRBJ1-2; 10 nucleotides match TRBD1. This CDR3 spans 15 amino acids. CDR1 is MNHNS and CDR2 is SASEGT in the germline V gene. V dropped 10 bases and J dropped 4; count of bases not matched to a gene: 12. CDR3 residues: CATVGTGVVAYGYTF. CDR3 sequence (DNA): TGTGCCACCGTCGGGACAGGGGTTGTCGCCTATGGCTACACCTTC.

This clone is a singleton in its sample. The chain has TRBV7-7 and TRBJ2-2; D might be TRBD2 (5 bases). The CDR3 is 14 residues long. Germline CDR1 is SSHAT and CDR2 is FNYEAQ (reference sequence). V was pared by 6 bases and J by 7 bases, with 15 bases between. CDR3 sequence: CASRRAQAVGELFF. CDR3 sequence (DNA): TGTGCCAGCAGGAGGGCCCAGGCGGTCGGGGAGCTGTTTTTT.

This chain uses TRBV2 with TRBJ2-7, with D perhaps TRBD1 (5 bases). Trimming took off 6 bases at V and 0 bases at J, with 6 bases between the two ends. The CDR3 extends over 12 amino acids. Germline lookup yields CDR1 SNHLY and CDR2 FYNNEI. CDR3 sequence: CASSRDSYEQYF. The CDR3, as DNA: TGTGCCAGCAGCAGGGACTCCTACGAGCAGTACTTC.

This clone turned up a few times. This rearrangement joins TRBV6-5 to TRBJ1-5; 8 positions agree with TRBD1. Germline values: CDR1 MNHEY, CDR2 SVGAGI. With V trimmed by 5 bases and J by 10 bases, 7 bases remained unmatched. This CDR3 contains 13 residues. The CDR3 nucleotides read TGTGCCAGCAGTGCCGGACAGGGAAGACCCCAGCATTTT. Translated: CASSAGQGRPQHF.

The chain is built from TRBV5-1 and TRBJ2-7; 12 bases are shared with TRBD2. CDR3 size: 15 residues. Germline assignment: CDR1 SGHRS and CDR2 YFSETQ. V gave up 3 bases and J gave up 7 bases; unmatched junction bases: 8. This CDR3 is CASSYGLAGREEQYF. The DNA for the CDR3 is TGCGCCAGCAGCTACGGACTAGCGGGGAGGGAAGAGCAGTACTTC.

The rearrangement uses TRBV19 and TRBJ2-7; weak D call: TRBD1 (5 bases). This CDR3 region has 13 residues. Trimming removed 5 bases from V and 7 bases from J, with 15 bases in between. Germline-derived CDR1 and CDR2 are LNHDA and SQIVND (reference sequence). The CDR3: CASSESAGWEQYF. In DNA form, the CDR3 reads TGTGCCAGTAGTGAAAGCGCAGGGTGGGAGCAGTACTTC.

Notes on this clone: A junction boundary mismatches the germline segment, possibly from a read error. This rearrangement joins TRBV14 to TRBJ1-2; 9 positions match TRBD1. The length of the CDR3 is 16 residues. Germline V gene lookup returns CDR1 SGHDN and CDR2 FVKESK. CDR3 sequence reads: CASGQEWGQGLDGYTF. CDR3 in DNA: TGTGCCAGCGGCCAAGAATGGGGACAGGGTCTTGATGGCTACACCTTC.

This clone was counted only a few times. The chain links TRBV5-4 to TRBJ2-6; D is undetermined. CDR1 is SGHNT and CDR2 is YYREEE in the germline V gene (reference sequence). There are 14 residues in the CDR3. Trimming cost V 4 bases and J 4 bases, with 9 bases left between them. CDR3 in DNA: TGTGCCAGCAGCCCGGGTGGAGGGGCCAACGTCCTGACTTTC. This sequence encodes CASSPGGGANVLTF. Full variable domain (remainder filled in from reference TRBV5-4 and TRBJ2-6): ETGVTQSPTHLIKTRGQQVTLRCSSQSGHNTVSWYQQALGQGPQFIFQYYREEENGRGNFPPRFSGLQFPNYSSELNVNALELDDSALYLCASSPGGGANVLTFGAGSRLTVL.

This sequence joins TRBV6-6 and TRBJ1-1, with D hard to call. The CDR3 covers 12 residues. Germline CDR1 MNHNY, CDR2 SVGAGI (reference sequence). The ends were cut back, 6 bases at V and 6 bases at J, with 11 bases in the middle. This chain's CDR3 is CASREDFAEAFF. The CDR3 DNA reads TGTGCCAGCAGGGAGGACTTTGCTGAAGCTTTCTTT.

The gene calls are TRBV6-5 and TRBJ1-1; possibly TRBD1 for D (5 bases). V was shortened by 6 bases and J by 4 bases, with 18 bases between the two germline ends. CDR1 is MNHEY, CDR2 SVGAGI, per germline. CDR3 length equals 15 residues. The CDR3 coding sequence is TGTGCCAGCAGGGAAAACCTGATTGGGGCCACTGAAGCTTTCTTT. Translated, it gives CASRENLIGATEAFF.

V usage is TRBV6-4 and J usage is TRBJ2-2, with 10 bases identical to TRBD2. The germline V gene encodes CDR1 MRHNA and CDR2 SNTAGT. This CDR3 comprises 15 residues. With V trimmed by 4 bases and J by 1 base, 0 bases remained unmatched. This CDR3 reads CASSGTSGNTGELFF. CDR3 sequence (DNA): TGTGCCAGCAGTGGGACTAGCGGGAACACCGGGGAGCTGTTTTTT.

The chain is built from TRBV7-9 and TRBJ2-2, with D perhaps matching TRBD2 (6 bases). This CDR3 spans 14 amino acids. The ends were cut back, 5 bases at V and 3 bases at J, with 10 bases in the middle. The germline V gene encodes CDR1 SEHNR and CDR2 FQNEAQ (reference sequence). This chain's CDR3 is CASSPGTHTGELFF. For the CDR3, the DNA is TGTGCCAGCAGCCCCGGGACTCACACCGGGGAGCTGTTTTTT.

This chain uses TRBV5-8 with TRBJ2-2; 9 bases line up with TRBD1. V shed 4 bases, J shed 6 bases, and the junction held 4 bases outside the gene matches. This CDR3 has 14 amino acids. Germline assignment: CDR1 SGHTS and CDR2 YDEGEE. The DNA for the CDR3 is TGTGCCAGCAGCCGAGACAGGGGGGCCGGGGAGCTGTTTTTT. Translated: CASSRDRGAGELFF.

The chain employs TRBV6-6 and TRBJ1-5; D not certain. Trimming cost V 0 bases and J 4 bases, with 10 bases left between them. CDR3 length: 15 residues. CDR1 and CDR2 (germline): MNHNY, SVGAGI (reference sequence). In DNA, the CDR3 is TGTGCCAGCAGTTACTCAGTGCAGAAAAATCAGCCCCAGCATTTT. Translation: CASSYSVQKNQPQHF.

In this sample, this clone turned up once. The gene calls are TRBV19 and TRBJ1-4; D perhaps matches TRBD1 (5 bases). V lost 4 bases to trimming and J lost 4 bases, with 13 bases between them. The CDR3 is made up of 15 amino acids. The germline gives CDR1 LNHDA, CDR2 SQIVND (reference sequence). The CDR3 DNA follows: TGTGCCAGTAGTACTCCAGGGTCCGGTAATGAAAAACTGTTTTTT. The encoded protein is CASSTPGSGNEKLFF.

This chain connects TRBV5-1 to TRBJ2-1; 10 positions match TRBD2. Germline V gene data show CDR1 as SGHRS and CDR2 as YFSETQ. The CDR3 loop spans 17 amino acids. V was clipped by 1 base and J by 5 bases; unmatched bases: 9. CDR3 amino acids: CASSLSAGGPFHNEQFF. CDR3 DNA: TGCGCCAGCAGCTTGTCAGCGGGAGGGCCTTTTCACAATGAGCAGTTCTTC.

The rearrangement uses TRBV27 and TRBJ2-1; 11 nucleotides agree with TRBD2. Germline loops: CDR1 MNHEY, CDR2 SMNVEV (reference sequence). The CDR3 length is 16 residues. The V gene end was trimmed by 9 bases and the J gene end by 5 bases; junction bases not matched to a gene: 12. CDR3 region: CASSLAGGPVDNEQFF. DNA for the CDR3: TGTGCCAGTTCCTTAGCGGGAGGGCCGGTAGACAATGAGCAGTTCTTC.